The 22 T cell receptor beta chains below were found in one sample sequenced in a study of T cells after yellow fever vaccination. TCRdb processed the 5' RACE reads anew with MiXCR; each CDR3 protein has one entry. The sample contains 620,000 or so distinct CDR3 sequences, around a sixth of which appear only once. This specimen consisted of PBMCs, obtained about 5 days after the first yellow fever vaccination. These receptors were taken from a man aged 18 to 29 who received the YFV17D yellow fever vaccine.

The chain has TRBV7-9 and TRBJ2-6; no clear D. The CDR3 has 16 amino acids. The germline V and J ends were trimmed by 5 bases and 2 bases, with 13 bases remaining between them. The germline V gene has CDR1 SEHNR and CDR2 FQNEAQ (reference sequence). The CDR3 DNA sequence: TGTGCCAGCAGCCCTCCCCCAGGAGCTGGGGCCAACGTCCTGACTTTC. The encoded protein is CASSPPPGAGANVLTF.

This clonotype was seen repeatedly, ten times or more. The rearrangement links TRBV15 to TRBJ2-1; tentative D call: TRBD2 (6 bases). The germline gives CDR1 LNHNV, CDR2 YYDKDF (reference sequence). V gave up 0 bases and J gave up 2 bases, with 14 bases separating them. CDR3 length: 17 amino acids. CDR3 residues: CATSRDTGGPTYNEQFF. CDR3 sequence (DNA): TGTGCCACCAGCAGAGATACCGGGGGACCTACCTACAATGAGCAGTTCTTC.

This clonotype was counted a few times. V and J are TRBV7-9 and TRBJ2-7; 8 nucleotides align to TRBD2. V was pared by 2 bases and J by 5 bases, with 14 bases of the junction left unmatched. From germline, CDR1 is SEHNR and CDR2 FQNEAQ (reference sequence). The CDR3 totals 17 residues. The CDR3 region has the DNA TGTGCCAGCAGCTTACGGGAGGAGCGGGGGATAGCTCACGAGCAGTACGTC. Amino acid sequence: CASSLREERGIAHEQYV.

The CDR3, as DNA: TGTGCCAGCAGCTTTTGGGGGCAGAAAAATGGCTACACCTTC. It codes for CASSFWGQKNGYTF. The chain couples TRBV11-2 to TRBJ1-2, with D maybe TRBD1 (6 bases). The CDR3 covers 14 residues. V lost 3 bases, J lost 6 bases, and 14 bases lay in between. Germline CDR1 reads SGHAT; CDR2 reads FQNNGV.

This clonotype was seen a few times. CDR3 DNA sequence: TGTGCCAGCAGTTTAGGGACAGGGGACTTCGAGCAGTACTTC. Translated: CASSLGTGDFEQYF. The chain has TRBV28 and TRBJ2-7; 10 bases agree with TRBD1. The trim removed 2 bases at V and 6 bases at J, leaving 4 bases unmatched. In germline, CDR1 is MDHEN, CDR2 SYDVKM. The CDR3 extends over 14 amino acids.

In this sample, this clonotype turned up a few times. The chain uses TRBV4-3 and TRBJ1-6; D may be TRBD1 (5 bases). CDR3 length: 15 residues. V was shortened by 3 bases and J by 9 bases, with 15 bases between the two germline ends. Germline V gene sequence: CDR1 LGHNA, CDR2 YSLEER. The CDR3 loop reads CASSQSLREGSPLHF. The CDR3 bases are TGCGCCAGCAGCCAGTCTCTCAGGGAGGGTTCACCCCTCCACTTT.

The chain has TRBV9 and TRBJ1-1; TRBD1 might be the D (5 bases). CDR3 length: 14 amino acids. Per germline, CDR1 SGDLS and CDR2 YYNGEE. V was shortened by 0 bases and J by 5 bases, with 11 bases between the two germline ends. CDR3 bases: TGTGCCAGCAGCGTAGGGGGGACCCTAACTGAAGCTTTCTTT. This gives the protein CASSVGGTLTEAFF. Full variable domain (rest looked up from reference TRBV9 and TRBJ1-1): DSGVTQTPKHLITATGQRVTLRCSPRSGDLSVYWYQQSLDQGLQFLIQYYNGEERAKGNILERFSAQQFPDLHSELNLSSLELGDSALYFCASSVGGTLTEAFFGQGTRLTVV.

This clonotype was recorded a few times. The chain joins TRBV7-2 to TRBJ1-2; D uncertain. V was cut by 0 bases and J by 5 bases, with 10 bases left in between. This CDR3 is built from 14 residues. Germline V CDR1 and CDR2: SGHTA, FQGNSA. Written as DNA, the CDR3 is TGTGCCAGCAGCTTAGCGACGTGGGGTTATGGCTACACCTTC. It codes for CASSLATWGYGYTF. Full variable domain (rest looked up from reference TRBV7-2 and TRBJ1-2): GAGVSQSPSNKVTEKGKDVELRCDPISGHTALYWYRQSLGQGLEFLIYFQGNSAPDKSGLPSDRFSAERTGGSVSTLTIQRTQQEDSAVYLCASSLATWGYGYTFGSGTRLTVV.

This clonotype has more than one count but fewer than ten. The chain employs TRBV15 and TRBJ1-1, with no clear D. Trimming cost V 1 base and J 3 bases, with 9 bases left between them. This CDR3 contains 14 residues. Per germline, CDR1 LNHNV and CDR2 YYDKDF (reference sequence). CDR3 DNA: TGTGCCACCAGCAGAGTGGCAGCGGACACTGAAGCTTTCTTT. Its protein is CATSRVAADTEAFF.

This chain joins TRBV6-5 and TRBJ2-5, with 8 bases identical to TRBD2. The CDR3 contains 16 residues. The germline CDR1 and CDR2 sequences are MNHEY and SVGAGI. Unmatched junction bases numbered 6, after V lost 0 bases and J lost 3 bases. CDR3 nucleotides: TGTGCCAGCAGTTACTCGTCGGGACTAGGAGAAGAGACCCAGTACTTC. This encodes CASSYSSGLGEETQYF.

This clonotype occurred a few times. This sequence joins TRBV5-1 and TRBJ2-7, with D possibly called TRBD1 or TRBD2 (5 bases each). Deletions cut 4 bases from V and 6 bases from J, with 14 bases between. Looked up from germline, CDR1 is SGHRS and CDR2 is YFSETQ. CDR3 length: 13 residues. CDR3 nucleotide sequence: TGCGCCAGCAGCCTCCAGGGAGACCGCGAGCAGTACTTC. Translating it yields CASSLQGDREQYF.

The chain uses TRBV4-3 and TRBJ2-2; no reliable D call. Germline-derived CDR1 and CDR2 are LGHNA and YSLEER. The CDR3 length is 16 residues. The V end lost 0 bases, the J end lost 0 bases, and 8 bases lay between the germline ends. Here the CDR3 DNA reads TGCGCCAGCAGCCAAGATAGGCTAGCGAACACCGGGGAGCTGTTTTTT. Protein: CASSQDRLANTGELFF.

The genes are TRBV21-1 and TRBJ1-5; the listed D gene, TRBD1, was not tested against the DNA. TRBV21-1 is marked as a pseudogene. This CDR3 is built from 15 residues. In nucleotides, the CDR3 is TGTGCCAGCAGCAACGGGACAGCTACCAATCAGCCCCAGCATTTT. Protein sequence: CASSNGTATNQPQHF.

This clonotype appeared a few times. J is TRBJ1-5 and V is TRBV4-3; D unclear. V lost 0 bases and J lost 6, with 18 bases in between. This CDR3 contains 17 residues. Germline lookup yields CDR1 LGHNA and CDR2 YSLEER. CDR3 in DNA: TGCGCCAGCAGCCAAGAACTAGCTTACATCACGGGTCAGCCCCAGCATTTT. It specifies CASSQELAYITGQPQHF.

This clonotype has only a few counts. V usage is TRBV5-1 and J usage is TRBJ1-6; the match to TRBD1 covers 7 bases. V dropped 2 bases and J dropped 7; count of bases not matched to a gene: 3. Germline values: CDR1 SGHRS, CDR2 YFSETQ. The CDR3 runs to 14 residues. The CDR3 nucleotides read TGCGCCAGCAGCTTACAGGGGTGGAATTCACCCCTCCACTTT. Amino acids: CASSLQGWNSPLHF.

This clonotype appeared a few times. The genes are TRBV7-2 and TRBJ1-2; D is unresolved. Germline lookup yields CDR1 SGHTA and CDR2 FQGNSA. The CDR3 is 14 amino acids. Trimming removed 5 bases from V and 2 bases from J, with 12 bases in between. CDR3 nucleotide sequence: TGTGCCAGCAGCCCTTCTTATTTAAACTATGGCTACACCTTC. This gives the protein CASSPSYLNYGYTF.

This chain joins TRBV10-3 and TRBJ1-6; 7 nucleotides match TRBD1. There are 17 residues in the CDR3. Germline V gene data show CDR1 as ENHRY and CDR2 as SYGVKD. J gave up 3 bases and V 0 bases, and 5 bases lay outside the gene matches. CDR3 sequence: CAISESKGQVYNSPLHF. CDR3 sequence (DNA): TGTGCCATCAGTGAGTCTAAAGGACAGGTCTATAATTCACCCCTCCACTTT.

The J gene is TRBJ1-1, the V gene TRBV10-3; TRBD1 agrees at 7 bases. The CDR3 length is 14 residues. The germline gives CDR1 ENHRY, CDR2 SYGVKD. The J segment lost 4 bases and the V segment lost 8 bases, leaving 10 bases of the junction unmatched. CDR3 DNA sequence: TGTGCCATCCCGACCGTTTCAGGGGGCACTGAAGCTTTCTTT. Its protein product is CAIPTVSGGTEAFF.

CDR3: CASSPEGKGRDTQYF. The DNA of the CDR3 is TGTGCCAGCAGCCCAGAGGGGAAGGGGAGAGATACGCAGTATTTT. The chain has TRBV13 and TRBJ2-3; either TRBD1 or TRBD2 may fit D (5 bases each). Per germline, CDR1 PRHDT and CDR2 FYEKMQ (reference sequence). With 5 bases removed from V and 5 bases from J, the gap between germline ends came to 17 bases. The CDR3 spans 15 residues.

In its sample, this clonotype was seen a few times. V is TRBV11-2 and J is TRBJ1-6, with 9 bases that match TRBD1. The CDR3 is made up of 16 amino acids. Germline V CDR1 and CDR2: SGHAT, FQNNGV. Trimming took 0 bases from V and 5 from J; bases not matched to a gene: 2. CDR3 sequence reads: CASSLEGQGNNSPLHF. The DNA for the CDR3 is TGTGCCAGCAGCTTAGAGGGACAGGGAAATAATTCACCCCTCCACTTT.

This clonotype has a handful of counts. J is TRBJ2-1 and V is TRBV24-1; 9 nucleotides match TRBD2. V trimming: 2 bases; J trimming: 7 bases; junction bases outside the gene matches: 8. This CDR3 has 16 residues. The germline gives CDR1 KGHDR, CDR2 SFDVKD. This CDR3 reads CATSDSQAGGRNEQFF. The DNA for the CDR3 is TGTGCCACCAGTGATTCGCAGGCGGGGGGGCGAAATGAGCAGTTCTTC.

This clonotype was counted only a few times. The rearrangement links TRBV5-4 to TRBJ1-4, with D tentatively TRBD1 (5 bases). Per the germline V gene, CDR1 is SGHNT and CDR2 is YYREEE (reference sequence). Trimming cost V 2 bases and J 8 bases, with 13 bases left between them. This CDR3 region has 14 residues. CDR3 region: CASSLPGYDEKLFF. CDR3 nucleotide sequence: TGTGCCAGCAGCTTACCAGGGTACGACGAAAAACTGTTTTTT.